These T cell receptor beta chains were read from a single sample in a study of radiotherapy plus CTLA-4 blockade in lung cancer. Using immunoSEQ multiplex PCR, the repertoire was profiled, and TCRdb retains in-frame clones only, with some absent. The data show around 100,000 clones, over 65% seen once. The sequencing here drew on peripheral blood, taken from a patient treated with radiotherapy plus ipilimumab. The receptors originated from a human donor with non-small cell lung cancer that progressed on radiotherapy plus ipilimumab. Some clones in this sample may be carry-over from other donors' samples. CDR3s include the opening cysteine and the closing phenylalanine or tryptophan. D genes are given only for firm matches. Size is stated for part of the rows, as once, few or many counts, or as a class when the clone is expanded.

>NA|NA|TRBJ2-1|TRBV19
CASSSQPGRYNEQFF
TGTGCCAGTAGCTCTCAGCCGGGGCGCTACAATGAGCAGTTCTTC
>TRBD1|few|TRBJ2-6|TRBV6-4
CASSETGGSGANVLTF
TGTGCCAGCAGTGAAACAGGGGGCTCTGGGGCCAACGTCCTGACTTTC
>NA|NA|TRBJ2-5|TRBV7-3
CASSLGLSRPPQETQYF
TGTGCCAGCAGCTTAGGTCTGAGTCGCCCCCCACAAGAGACCCAGTACTTC
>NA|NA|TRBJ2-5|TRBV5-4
CASSLRIQEETQYF
TGTGCCAGCAGCCTCAGGATACAAGAAGAGACCCAGTACTTC
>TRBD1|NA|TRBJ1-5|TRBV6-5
CASRVQGGSNQPQHF
TGTGCCAGCAGAGTCCAGGGGGGGAGCAATCAGCCCCAGCATTTT
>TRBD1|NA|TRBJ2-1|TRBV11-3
CASSQGQGPNNEQFF
TGTGCCAGCAGCCAGGGACAGGGGCCCAACAATGAGCAGTTCTTC
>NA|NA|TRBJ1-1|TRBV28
CASGAFEAFF
TGTGCCAGCGGGGCCTTTGAAGCTTTCTTT
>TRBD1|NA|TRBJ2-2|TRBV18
CASSPDRGSLTGELFF
TGTGCCAGCTCGCCCGACAGGGGTTCGCTTACCGGGGAGCTGTTTTTT
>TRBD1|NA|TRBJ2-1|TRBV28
CASSFQGDYNEQFF
TGTGCCAGCAGTTTTCAGGGGGACTACAATGAGCAGTTCTTC
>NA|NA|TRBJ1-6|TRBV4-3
CASSQDPGGADYNSPLHF
TGCGCCAGCAGCCAAGATCCGGGGGGCGCAGACTATAATTCACCCCTCCACTTT
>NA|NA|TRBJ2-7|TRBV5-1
CASSPLPGIYEQYF
TGCGCCAGCAGCCCCCTGCCAGGGATATACGAGCAGTACTTC
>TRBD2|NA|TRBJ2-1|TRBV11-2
CASSRSFPGLDGREQFF
TGTGCCAGCAGCCGATCTTTCCCGGGACTAGATGGCCGTGAGCAGTTCTTC
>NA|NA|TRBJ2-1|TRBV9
CASSPPLWDEQFF
TGTGCCAGCAGCCCCCCCCTATGGGATGAGCAGTTCTTC
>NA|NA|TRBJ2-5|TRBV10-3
CAISESLSQETQYF
TGTGCCATCAGTGAGTCTCTCTCCCAAGAGACCCAGTACTTC
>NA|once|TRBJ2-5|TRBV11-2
CASSLDRGWAETQYF
TGTGCCAGCAGCTTAGATCGGGGGTGGGCAGAGACCCAGTACTTC
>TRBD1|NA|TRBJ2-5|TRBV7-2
CASSVGQQETQYF
TGTGCCAGCAGCGTGGGACAGCAAGAGACCCAGTACTTC